Sequencing of this T cell receptor beta chain was carried out in a study of blood T cells in healthy people across ages. This clonotype turned up a few times. The antigen is undetermined. Together with a sample-barcoded 5' primer, a J-beta primer mix was included in a second PCR lasting about 6 to 11 cycles. Carrying 12 random nucleotides, a template-switch adaptor labeled each individual cDNA molecule. MiXCR was run by TCRdb on the 5' RACE reads, yielding one entry per CDR3 protein. Of roughly 700,000 distinct CDR3 sequences listed, 45% to 50% are singletons. Regarding the study as a whole: Per million T cells, TCR beta diversity dropped roughly linearly as age increased.

Material: blood. The clonotype originates from a woman in her sixties or seventies in good health.

The CDR3 is CASSGTVNVLTF. The CDR3 nucleotides are TGTGCCAGCAGCGGGACAGTCAACGTCCTGACTTTC. This chain uses TRBV28 with TRBJ2-6, with 7 bases that match TRBD1. Germline CDR1 is MDHEN and CDR2 is SYDVKM. This CDR3 contains 12 residues. V shed 6 bases, J shed 9 bases, and the junction held 2 bases outside the gene matches. The full variable domain, rest sourced from reference TRBV28 and TRBJ2-6, is DVKVTQSSRYLVKRTGEKVFLECVQDMDHENMFWYRQDPGLGLRLIYFSYDVKMKEKGDIPEGYSVSREKKERFSLILESASTNQTSMYLCASSGTVNVLTFGAGSRLTVL.